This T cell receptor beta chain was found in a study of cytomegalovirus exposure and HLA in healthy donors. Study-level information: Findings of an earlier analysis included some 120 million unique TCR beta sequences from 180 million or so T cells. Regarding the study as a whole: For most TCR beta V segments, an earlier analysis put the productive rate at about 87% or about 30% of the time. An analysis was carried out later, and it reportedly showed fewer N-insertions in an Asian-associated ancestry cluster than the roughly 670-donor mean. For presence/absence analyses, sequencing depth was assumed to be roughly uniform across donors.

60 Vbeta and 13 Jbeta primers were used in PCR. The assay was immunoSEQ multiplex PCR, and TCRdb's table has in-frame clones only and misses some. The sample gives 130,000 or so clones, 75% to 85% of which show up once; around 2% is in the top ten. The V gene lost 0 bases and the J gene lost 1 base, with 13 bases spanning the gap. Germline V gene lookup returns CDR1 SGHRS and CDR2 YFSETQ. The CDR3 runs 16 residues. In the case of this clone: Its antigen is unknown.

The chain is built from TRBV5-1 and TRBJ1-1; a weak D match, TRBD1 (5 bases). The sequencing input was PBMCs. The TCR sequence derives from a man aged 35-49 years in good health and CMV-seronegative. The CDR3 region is CASSLAAGGTNTEAFF. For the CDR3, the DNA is TGCGCCAGCAGCTTGGCCGCGGGAGGGACGAACACTGAAGCTTTCTTT.